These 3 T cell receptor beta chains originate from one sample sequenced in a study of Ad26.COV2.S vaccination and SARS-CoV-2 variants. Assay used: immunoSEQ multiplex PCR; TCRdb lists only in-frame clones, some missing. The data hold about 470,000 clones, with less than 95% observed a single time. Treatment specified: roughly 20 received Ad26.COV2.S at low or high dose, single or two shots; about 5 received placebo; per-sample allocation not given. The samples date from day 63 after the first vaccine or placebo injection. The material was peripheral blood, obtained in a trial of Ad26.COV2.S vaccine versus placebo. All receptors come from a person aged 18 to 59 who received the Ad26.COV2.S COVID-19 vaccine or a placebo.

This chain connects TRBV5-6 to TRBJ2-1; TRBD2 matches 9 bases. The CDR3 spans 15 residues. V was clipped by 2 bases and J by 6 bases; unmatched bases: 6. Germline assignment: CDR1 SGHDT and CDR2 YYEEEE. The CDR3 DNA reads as TGTGCCAGCAGCTTAAGAGCTAGCGGGACCAATGAGCAGTTCTTC. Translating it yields CASSLRASGTNEQFF.

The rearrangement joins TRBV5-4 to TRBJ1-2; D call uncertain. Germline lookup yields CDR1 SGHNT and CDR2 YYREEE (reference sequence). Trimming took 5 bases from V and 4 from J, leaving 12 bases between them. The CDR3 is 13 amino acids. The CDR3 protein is CASSTLGGYGYTF. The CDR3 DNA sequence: TGTGCCAGCAGTACCCTGGGTGGCTATGGCTACACCTTC.

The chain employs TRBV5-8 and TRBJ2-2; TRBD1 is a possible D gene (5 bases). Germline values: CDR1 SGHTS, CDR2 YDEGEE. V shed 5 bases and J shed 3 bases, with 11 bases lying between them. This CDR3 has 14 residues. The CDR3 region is CASSFRVHTGELFF. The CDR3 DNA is TGTGCCAGCAGTTTCAGGGTGCACACCGGGGAGCTGTTTTTT.